These 27 T cell receptor beta chains share one sample of origin, sequenced in a study of human T cells and chemical hapten exposure. TCRdb independently ran MiXCR on the RACE reads; one entry per CDR3 protein. The data hold 80,000 to 100,000 distinct CDR3 sequences, with 11% observed a single time. Specified time point: patch test 3, about 24 weeks after DPC sensitization. Sample treatment: therapeutic diphenylcyclopropenone sensitization with weekly scalp DPC. The source was whole blood, collected in connection with sensitization to the hapten diphenylcyclopropenone (DPC). Receptors were obtained from a woman between 45 and 60 years old with alopecia areata. Some clones in this sample may be carry-over from other donors' samples.

This clonotype was seen repeatedly, ten times or more. The chain has TRBV6-2 or TRBV6-3 and TRBJ1-1; tentatively, D is TRBD1 (6 bases). The CDR3 contains 15 residues. The V gene's germline CDR1 is MNHEY and CDR2 SVGEGT. Between the trimmed V and J ends, which lost 2 bases and 3 bases, there was a span of 13 bases. The CDR3: CASSYPPRGYTEAFF. The CDR3 DNA is TGTGCCAGCAGTTACCCACCGAGGGGGTACACTGAAGCTTTCTTT.

This clonotype was detected many times. This rearrangement joins TRBV2 to TRBJ2-7; D possibly corresponds to TRBD1 (6 bases). The V gene lost 10 bases and the J gene lost 1 base, with 11 bases spanning the gap. The CDR3 spans 12 residues. Germline loops: CDR1 SNHLY, CDR2 FYNNEI. CDR3 in amino acids: CANAGQSYEQYF. CDR3 sequence (DNA): TGTGCCAACGCCGGACAGTCCTACGAGCAGTACTTC.

This clonotype was observed at least ten times. The chain links TRBV7-9 to TRBJ2-5; no reliable D call. V was cut by 5 bases and J by 5 bases, with 9 bases left in between. The CDR3 length is 12 residues. Germline loops: CDR1 SEHNR, CDR2 FQNEAQ (reference sequence). CDR3 in amino acids: CASSPPDETQYF. CDR3 bases: TGTGCCAGCAGCCCCCCGGATGAGACCCAGTACTTC.

This clonotype was seen repeatedly, ten times or more. CDR3 protein: CASSELGLAYNEQFF. In DNA, the CDR3 is TGTGCCAGCAGTGAACTGGGACTTGCCTACAATGAGCAGTTCTTC. The chain uses TRBV2 and TRBJ2-1, with D maybe TRBD2 (6 bases). Germline V gene sequence: CDR1 SNHLY, CDR2 FYNNEI. The CDR3 contains 15 residues. V dropped 2 bases and J dropped 2 bases, with 10 bases sitting between them.

This CDR3 reads CASSQDLGLGANVLTF. CDR3 in DNA: TGTGCCAGCAGCCAAGATCTCGGGTTGGGGGCCAACGTCCTGACTTTC. V is TRBV14 and J is TRBJ2-6, with D unclear. The CDR3 length is 16 residues. From germline, CDR1 is SGHDN and CDR2 FVKESK. V lost 0 bases, J lost 4 bases, and 10 bases lay in between.

This clonotype occurred a few times. The chain joins TRBV7-2 to TRBJ2-1; D gene unclear. Germline assignment: CDR1 SGHTA and CDR2 FQGNSA. With 5 bases removed from V and 9 bases from J, the gap between germline ends came to 14 bases. The CDR3 is 13 residues long. CDR3 nucleotides: TGTGCCAGCAGCCCCGGACCTCCGGGTGAGCAGTTCTTC. Translating it yields CASSPGPPGEQFF.

This clonotype occurred a few times. CDR3 DNA: TGTGCCAGCTCACCTGACCCCTCGACGAGCGTTCACCGGGCCCAGTACTTC. This translates into CASSPDPSTSVHRAQYF. This rearrangement joins TRBV18 to TRBJ2-5; D remains unclear. Germline V gene data show CDR1 as KGHSH and CDR2 as LQKENI. CDR3 length: 17 amino acids. The V gene lost 3 bases and the J gene lost 9 bases, with 26 bases spanning the gap.

This clonotype was counted a few times. The rearrangement links TRBV7-2 to TRBJ2-5; weak D call: TRBD1 (5 bases). Germline V gene lookup returns CDR1 SGHTA and CDR2 FQGNSA. There are 13 residues in the CDR3. V lost 0 bases, J lost 4 bases, and 6 bases lay in between. The DNA of the CDR3 is TGTGCCAGCAGCTTAGCAGGGGCAGAGACCCAGTACTTC. Translation: CASSLAGAETQYF. The full variable domain, its missing parts supplied by reference TRBV7-2 and TRBJ2-5, is GAGVSQSPSNKVTEKGKDVELRCDPISGHTALYWYRQSLGQGLEFLIYFQGNSAPDKSGLPSDRFSAERTGGSVSTLTIQRTQQEDSAVYLCASSLAGAETQYFGPGTRLLVL.

This clonotype was detected a few times. This chain connects TRBV5-4 to TRBJ2-1, with 7 bases identical to TRBD2. CDR1 is SGHNT, CDR2 YYREEE, per germline (reference sequence). The CDR3 runs to 13 residues. The V gene end was trimmed by 0 bases and the J gene end by 10 bases; junction bases not matched to a gene: 4. CDR3 amino acids: CASSLGLASEQFF. For the CDR3, the DNA is TGTGCCAGCAGCTTGGGACTAGCAAGCGAGCAGTTCTTC.

This clonotype was picked up a small number of times. The chain links TRBV11-2 to TRBJ2-6; D remains ambiguous. Germline CDR1 and CDR2: SGHAT and FQNNGV. CDR3 size: 14 residues. V lost 3 bases and J 1 base, leaving 4 bases between the germline ends. CDR3 sequence (DNA): TGTGCCAGCAGCTTTCCTTCTGGGGCCAACGTCCTGACTTTC. The encoded protein is CASSFPSGANVLTF.

This chain connects TRBV6-5 to TRBJ1-1; 9 bases match TRBD1. V was clipped by 8 bases and J by 8 bases; unmatched bases: 9. The CDR3 runs 13 residues. CDR1 is MNHEY, CDR2 SVGAGI, per germline. CDR3 sequence: CASWLRDREEAFF. CDR3 nucleotide sequence: TGTGCCAGCTGGCTCCGGGACAGGGAAGAAGCTTTCTTT.

The sample holds many counts of this clonotype. V usage is TRBV5-4 and J usage is TRBJ1-4; TRBD1 matches 7 bases. The CDR3 consists of 14 residues. The V and J ends lost 4 bases and 4 bases, in that order; junction bases with no gene match: 4. Looked up from germline, CDR1 is SGHNT and CDR2 is YYREEE (reference sequence). The CDR3: CASSAGQFNEKLFF. DNA of the CDR3: TGTGCCAGCAGCGCGGGACAGTTTAATGAAAAACTGTTTTTT. Based on the CDR3 plus reference TRBV5-4 and TRBJ1-4, the full variable domain is ETGVTQSPTHLIKTRGQQVTLRCSSQSGHNTVSWYQQALGQGPQFIFQYYREEENGRGNFPPRFSGLQFPNYSSELNVNALELDDSALYLCASSAGQFNEKLFFGSGTQLSVL.

The sample holds a few counts of this clonotype. The V gene is TRBV7-3, the J gene TRBJ2-6; D may match TRBD1 or TRBD2 (5 bases each). This CDR3 has 20 amino acids. The V end was cut by 5 bases, the J end by 0 bases, with 23 bases between. Looked up from germline, CDR1 is SGHTA and CDR2 is FQGTGA. In DNA form, the CDR3 reads TGTGCCAGCAGCCCCATTGTCCCTGGGACCCCCCTCTCTGGGGCCAACGTCCTGACTTTC. Translating it yields CASSPIVPGTPLSGANVLTF.

The chain carries TRBV29-1 and TRBJ1-1; D remains ambiguous. With 4 bases removed from V and 1 base from J, the gap between germline ends came to 7 bases. The germline V gene has CDR1 SQVTM and CDR2 ANQGSEA. The CDR3 sequence is 12 residues long. CDR3 protein: CSVVLRNTEAFF. The CDR3 DNA is TGCAGCGTTGTTCTTCGGAACACTGAAGCTTTCTTT.

The sample holds many counts of this clonotype. This sequence joins TRBV7-2 and TRBJ2-3; D is uncertain. The CDR3 is made up of 14 amino acids. Trimming left V 4 bases short and J 2 bases short, with 10 bases between. CDR1 and CDR2 (germline): SGHTA, FQGNSA. CDR3 in amino acids: CASSSRRTTDTQYF. CDR3 bases: TGTGCCAGCAGCTCCCGACGGACCACAGATACGCAGTATTTT.

In DNA, the CDR3 is TGTGCCAGCACGACAGGGGGGCTAGTTACGCAGTATTTT. Protein product: CASTTGGLVTQYF. V and J are TRBV11-2 and TRBJ2-3, with 9 nucleotides matching TRBD1. Germline V gene lookup returns CDR1 SGHAT and CDR2 FQNNGV. The CDR3 runs to 13 residues. V was clipped by 7 bases and J by 8 bases; unmatched bases: 7.

This clonotype was seen ten or more times. The V gene is TRBV19, the J gene TRBJ2-2; 8 nucleotides line up with TRBD1. The CDR3 is made up of 15 amino acids. Trimming at V came to 6 bases and at J to 4 bases, leaving 7 bases not matched to a gene. Germline CDR1 reads LNHDA; CDR2 reads SQIVND (reference sequence). The CDR3 protein is CASRRYGQGTGELFF. The CDR3 region has the DNA TGTGCCAGTAGGCGGTATGGACAGGGCACCGGGGAGCTGTTTTTT.

CDR3: CASSLLGQPNQPQHF. As DNA, the CDR3 is TGTGCCAGCAGTTTGCTGGGACAGCCCAATCAGCCCCAGCATTTT. V usage is TRBV12-3 or TRBV12-4 and J usage is TRBJ1-5, with 7 bases lining up with TRBD1. After removal of 3 bases from V and 3 bases from J, the junction contained 5 bases not matched to a gene. This CDR3 comprises 15 residues.

A word on this clonotype: This may arise from a read error, as a much more abundant clone is one base away. The V call is TRBV6-2 or TRBV6-3, the J call TRBJ2-3; tentatively, D is TRBD2 (5 bases). Trimming removed 6 bases at V and 3 bases at J, with 19 bases between. Germline V gene data show CDR1 as MNHEY and CDR2 as SVGEGT. This CDR3 has 16 residues. CDR3 loop: CASSQFELARTDTQYF. CDR3 bases: TGTGCCAGCAGCCAATTTGAGCTAGCCCGGACAGATACGCAGTATTTT.

This clonotype showed up many times. This chain links TRBV20-1 with TRBJ2-3; 7 bases line up with TRBD2. The CDR3 covers 14 residues. CDR1 is DFQATT, CDR2 SNEGSKA, per germline (reference sequence). V lost 5 bases, J lost 4 bases, and 9 bases stayed unmatched. As DNA, the CDR3 is TGCAGTGCTCTCTGGGAGGGAGGGCCAGATACGCAGTATTTT. Translating gives CSALWEGGPDTQYF.

The sample holds many counts of this clonotype. The genes are TRBV20-1 and TRBJ1-1, with D possibly TRBD1 on 6 matching bases. This CDR3 is built from 11 residues. V was trimmed by 6 bases and J by 11 bases, leaving 16 bases between them. Per the germline V gene, CDR1 is DFQATT and CDR2 is SNEGSKA (reference sequence). This CDR3 is CSAIHQGRAFF. CDR3 nucleotide sequence: TGCAGTGCCATACACCAGGGGAGGGCTTTCTTT.

This sequence joins TRBV5-4 and TRBJ2-3; TRBD1 or TRBD2 may be the D gene (5 bases each). The CDR3 extends over 15 amino acids. Germline CDR1 SGHNT, CDR2 YYREEE (reference sequence). With 4 bases removed from V and 1 base from J, the gap between germline ends came to 13 bases. The DNA of the CDR3 is TGTGCCAGCAGCCCGGGACGCACAGGCACAGATACGCAGTATTTT. Its protein product is CASSPGRTGTDTQYF.

The chain joins TRBV3-1 to TRBJ2-6; D call uncertain. Per the germline V gene, CDR1 is LGHDT and CDR2 is YNNKEL (reference sequence). The CDR3 is 14 amino acids. V was pared by 4 bases and J by 0 bases, with 4 bases between. The CDR3 reads CASSPGSGANVLTF. The CDR3 nucleotides read TGTGCCAGCAGCCCAGGCTCTGGGGCCAACGTCCTGACTTTC.

This clonotype has a count of ten or more. This chain connects TRBV11-2 to TRBJ2-7; perhaps TRBD2 as D (6 bases). The CDR3 is made up of 15 amino acids. Per germline, CDR1 SGHAT and CDR2 FQNNGV. Deletions cut 5 bases from V and 6 bases from J, with 20 bases between. This CDR3 reads CASSGGGIGAGEQYF. Here the CDR3 DNA reads TGTGCCAGCAGCGGGGGAGGCATAGGAGCGGGCGAGCAGTACTTC. The full variable domain, in which reference TRBV11-2 and TRBJ2-7 provide the parts outside the CDR3, is EAGVAQSPRYKIIEKRQSVAFWCNPISGHATLYWYQQILGQGPKLLIQFQNNGVVDDSQLPKDRFSAERLKGVDSTLKIQPAKLEDSAVYLCASSGGGIGAGEQYFGPGTRLTVT.

This clonotype was found a few times. This sequence joins TRBV7-2 and TRBJ2-5, with 7 positions matching TRBD1. Germline V lookup: CDR1 SGHTA, CDR2 FQGNSA. The V gene end was trimmed by 4 bases and the J gene end by 0 bases; junction bases not matched to a gene: 5. The CDR3 spans 15 residues. The CDR3 sequence is CASSYPTGHQETQYF. The CDR3 DNA is TGTGCCAGCAGCTACCCGACAGGGCACCAAGAGACCCAGTACTTC. Full variable domain (rest looked up from reference TRBV7-2 and TRBJ2-5): GAGVSQSPSNKVTEKGKDVELRCDPISGHTALYWYRQSLGQGLEFLIYFQGNSAPDKSGLPSDRFSAERTGGSVSTLTIQRTQQEDSAVYLCASSYPTGHQETQYFGPGTRLLVL.

This clonotype was observed a few times. V and J are TRBV3-1 and TRBJ2-7, with 7 bases that match TRBD2. In germline, CDR1 is LGHDT, CDR2 YNNKEL (reference sequence). J was trimmed by 2 bases and V by 1 base; bases with no gene match: 5. The CDR3 consists of 15 residues. CDR3 region: CASSQVGGGAYEQYF. The DNA for the CDR3 is TGTGCCAGCAGCCAAGTTGGGGGAGGGGCCTACGAGCAGTACTTC.

DNA for the CDR3: TGTGCCAGCAGCGCGCTAGCGGGAGGGGCCACAGATACGCAGTATTTT. Translating it yields CASSALAGGATDTQYF. The chain combines TRBV7-3 with TRBJ2-3; 12 bases are shared with TRBD2. V shed 5 bases, J shed 2 bases, and the junction held 5 bases outside the gene matches. Germline assignment: CDR1 SGHTA and CDR2 FQGTGA. This CDR3 comprises 16 residues.